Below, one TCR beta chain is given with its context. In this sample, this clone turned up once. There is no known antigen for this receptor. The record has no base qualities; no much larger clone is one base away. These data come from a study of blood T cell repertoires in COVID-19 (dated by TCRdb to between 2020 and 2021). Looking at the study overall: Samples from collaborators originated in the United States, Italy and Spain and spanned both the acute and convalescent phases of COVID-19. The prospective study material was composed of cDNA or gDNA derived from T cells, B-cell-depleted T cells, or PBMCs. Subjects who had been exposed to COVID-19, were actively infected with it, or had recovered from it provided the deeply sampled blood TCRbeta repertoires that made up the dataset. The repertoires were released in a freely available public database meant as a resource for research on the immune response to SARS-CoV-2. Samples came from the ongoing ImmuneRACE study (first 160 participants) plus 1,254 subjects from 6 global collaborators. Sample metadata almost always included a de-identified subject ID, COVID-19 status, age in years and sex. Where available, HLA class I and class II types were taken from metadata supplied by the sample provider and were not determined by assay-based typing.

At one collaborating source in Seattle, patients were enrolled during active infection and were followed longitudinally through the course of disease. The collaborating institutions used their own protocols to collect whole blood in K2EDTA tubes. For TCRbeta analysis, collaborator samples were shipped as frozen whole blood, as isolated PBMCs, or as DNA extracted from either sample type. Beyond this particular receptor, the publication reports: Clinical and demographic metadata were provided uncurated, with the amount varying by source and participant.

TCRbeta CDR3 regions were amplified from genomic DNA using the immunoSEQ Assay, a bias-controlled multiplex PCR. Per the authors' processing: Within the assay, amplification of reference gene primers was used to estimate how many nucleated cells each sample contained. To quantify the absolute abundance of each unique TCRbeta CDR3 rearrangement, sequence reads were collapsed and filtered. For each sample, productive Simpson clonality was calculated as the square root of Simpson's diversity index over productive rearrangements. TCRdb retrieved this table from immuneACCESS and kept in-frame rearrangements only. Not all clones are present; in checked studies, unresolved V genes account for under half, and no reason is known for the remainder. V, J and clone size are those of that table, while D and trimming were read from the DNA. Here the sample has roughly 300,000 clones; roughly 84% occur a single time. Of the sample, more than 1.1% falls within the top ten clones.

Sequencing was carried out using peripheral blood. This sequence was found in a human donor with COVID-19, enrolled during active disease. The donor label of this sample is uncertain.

The CDR3 in this case is CASSVIQGAYEQYF. Read as DNA, the sequence is TGTGCCAGCAGTGTCATCCAGGGTGCCTACGAGCAGTACTTC. The rearranged chain carries TRBV28 and TRBJ2-7; possibly the D gene is TRBD1, per 5 matching bases. The V and J ends are trimmed by 5 bases and 2 bases, leaving 13 bases between them. From a lookup of the germline V gene, CDR1 and CDR2 are MDHEN and SYDVKM. The CDR3 measures 14 amino acids from cysteine to phenylalanine. Just the 42-base CDR3 DNA is kept, in frame starting at base 1.